A single sample is the source of the 23 T cell receptor beta chains below, sequenced in a study of shared clonotypes between healthy human individuals. This table comes from immunoSEQ multiplex PCR, and its TCRdb copy is limited to in-frame clones, with some not included. Of 2 million to 2.5 million clones listed, approximately 94% were seen once; the top ten hold approximately 0.13%. Sequenced input: naive CD4+ T cells sorted from blood. Subset reported: CD45RA+ positively selected. These receptors were collected from a man between 18 and 29 years old in good health.

This clone was seen just once. The chain carries TRBV5-1 and TRBJ2-1, with 13 bases fitting TRBD2. The CDR3 extends over 17 amino acids. The V and J ends lost 0 bases and 4 bases, in that order; junction bases with no gene match: 4. Germline CDR1 SGHRS, CDR2 YFSETQ. DNA for the CDR3: TGCGCCAGCAGCTTGGTGACTAGCGGGAGGAGTTACAATGAGCAGTTCTTC. The encoded protein is CASSLVTSGRSYNEQFF.

The rearrangement uses TRBV9 and TRBJ2-2; 7 bases agree with TRBD2. CDR3 length: 15 amino acids. The ends lost 0 bases at V and 7 bases at J; junction bases unmatched: 6. Germline V CDR1 and CDR2: SGDLS, YYNGEE. CDR3 region: CASSVDAASGGELFF. CDR3 DNA: TGTGCCAGCAGCGTAGACGCGGCTAGCGGCGGGGAGCTGTTTTTT.

Only one count was recorded for this clone. This chain links TRBV20-1 with TRBJ1-2, with D uncertain. The CDR3 loop spans 9 amino acids. Trimming shortened V by 4 bases and J by 6 bases, and 3 bases separated the two germline ends. Germline CDR1 and CDR2: DFQATT and SNEGSKA (reference sequence). The CDR3 region has the DNA TGCAGTGCTAAGGATGGCTACACCTTC. It specifies CSAKDGYTF.

V usage is TRBV6-5 and J usage is TRBJ2-2; TRBD1 matches 9 bases. The germline V gene encodes CDR1 MNHEY and CDR2 SVGAGI. The CDR3 is 15 amino acids. The J segment lost 6 bases and the V segment lost 4 bases, leaving 6 bases of the junction unmatched. The CDR3 DNA sequence: TGTGCCAGCAGTTCCATCCGGACAGGGGCCGGGGAGCTGTTTTTT. The encoded protein is CASSSIRTGAGELFF.

This sequence joins TRBV6-1 and TRBJ2-7, with D possibly TRBD1 on 6 matching bases. Trimming left V 4 bases short and J 3 bases short, with 16 bases between. The CDR3 has 15 residues. Germline values: CDR1 MNHNS, CDR2 SASEGT. For the CDR3, the DNA is TGTGCCAGCAGTGCCGGGGTGGGGGCGTACTACGAGCAGTACTTC. It codes for CASSAGVGAYYEQYF.

Turning to this clone: Other DNA sequences of this sample code for an identical CDR3. The chain uses TRBV5-1 and TRBJ2-5; TRBD1 might be the D (5 bases). V was cut by 0 bases and J by 5 bases, with 8 bases left in between. The germline gives CDR1 SGHRS, CDR2 YFSETQ. This CDR3 is built from 13 residues. The CDR3 sequence: CASSLGGLETQYF. The CDR3 region has the DNA TGCGCCAGCAGCTTGGGGGGCTTGGAGACCCAGTACTTC.

This sequence joins TRBV6-5 and TRBJ2-1, with D perhaps being TRBD1 or TRBD2 (6 bases each). The length of the CDR3 is 12 residues. The germline gives CDR1 MNHEY, CDR2 SVGAGI. The germline V and J ends were trimmed by 3 bases and 13 bases, with 13 bases remaining between them. CDR3 in DNA: TGTGCCAGCAGTTATTTGGGGGGCAATCAGTTCTTC. Translated: CASSYLGGNQFF.

CDR3 coding DNA: TGCGCCAGCAGCCAAGCCAGGACAGTTACTAGTGACGATACGCAGTATTTT. Translated: CASSQARTVTSDDTQYF. The V call is TRBV4-1, the J call TRBJ2-3; D perhaps matches TRBD1 (6 bases). The CDR3 has 17 amino acids. The V and J ends lost 1 base and 6 bases respectively, with 20 bases between them. Germline V gene data show CDR1 as MGHRA and CDR2 as YSYEKL.

The CDR3 DNA follows: TGTGCCAGCAGCTTAGGATTCGGGCCTGGGGCCAACGTCCTGACTTTC. Amino acid sequence: CASSLGFGPGANVLTF. The chain combines TRBV11-3 with TRBJ2-6, with D hard to call. The CDR3 sequence is 16 residues long. The germline V gene has CDR1 SGHNT and CDR2 YENEEA. With 1 base removed from V and 2 bases from J, the gap between germline ends came to 9 bases. Together with reference TRBV11-3 and TRBJ2-6, the CDR3 gives the full variable domain: EAGVVQSPRYKIIEKKQPVAFWCNPISGHNTLYWYLQNLGQGPELLIRYENEEAVDDSQLPKDRFSAERLKGVDSTLKIQPAELGDSAVYLCASSLGFGPGANVLTFGAGSRLTVL.

This chain joins TRBV6-1 and TRBJ1-2; maybe TRBD1 (5 bases). The V end lost 1 base, the J end lost 0 bases, and 9 bases lay between the germline ends. CDR1 and CDR2 from the germline V gene are MNHNS and SASEGT. The CDR3 sequence is 15 residues long. CDR3 loop: CASSEGQGTNYGYTF. The CDR3 region has the DNA TGTGCCAGCAGTGAAGGGCAGGGTACTAACTATGGCTACACCTTC.

This clone was seen just once. The chain carries TRBV28 and TRBJ1-1; D not resolved. Trimming removed 2 bases from V and 5 bases from J, with 12 bases in between. Germline V gene data show CDR1 as MDHEN and CDR2 as SYDVKM. The CDR3 covers 14 residues. The CDR3 protein is CASSLTTIGTEAFF. The CDR3 DNA follows: TGTGCCAGCAGTTTAACCACCATCGGGACTGAAGCTTTCTTT.

This clone is a singleton in its sample. The sample has other DNA sequences that encode this CDR3 too. The V call is TRBV9, the J call TRBJ1-2; D not resolved. The CDR3 loop spans 13 amino acids. V shed 0 bases and J shed 4 bases, with 7 bases lying between them. Per the germline V gene, CDR1 is SGDLS and CDR2 is YYNGEE. The CDR3 loop is CASSVDLAYGYTF. In DNA form, the CDR3 reads TGTGCCAGCAGCGTAGATTTGGCCTATGGCTACACCTTC.

The chain couples TRBV30 to TRBJ1-1; 9 bases match TRBD1. The CDR3 extends over 14 amino acids. After removal of 8 bases from V and 6 bases from J, the junction contained 13 bases not matched to a gene. Germline V gene lookup returns CDR1 GTSNPN and CDR2 SVGIG (reference sequence). The CDR3 is CAQDRGSSFAEAFF. Written as DNA, the CDR3 is TGTGCCCAGGACAGGGGCTCTTCGTTCGCTGAAGCTTTCTTT.

The rearrangement links TRBV5-1 to TRBJ2-2; 7 bases agree with TRBD2. Germline-derived CDR1 and CDR2 are SGHRS and YFSETQ. The CDR3 is 16 amino acids. The J segment lost 4 bases and the V segment lost 4 bases, leaving 10 bases of the junction unmatched. CDR3 sequence: CASSPREGSFTGELFF. CDR3 in DNA: TGCGCCAGCAGCCCCAGGGAGGGAAGTTTCACCGGGGAGCTGTTTTTT.

The chain couples TRBV4-2 to TRBJ2-1; TRBD2 might be the D (6 bases). This CDR3 contains 15 residues. V gave up 3 bases and J gave up 5 bases, with 14 bases separating them. The V gene's germline CDR1 is LGHNA and CDR2 YNFKEQ. The CDR3: CASSQKLGGDNEQFF. CDR3 nucleotides: TGTGCCAGCAGCCAGAAATTGGGAGGAGACAATGAGCAGTTCTTC.

V usage is TRBV9 and J usage is TRBJ2-7; 8 nucleotides agree with TRBD2. Germline V gene sequence: CDR1 SGDLS, CDR2 YYNGEE. This CDR3 spans 16 amino acids. The trim removed 0 bases at V and 6 bases at J, leaving 11 bases unmatched. CDR3 amino acids: CASSVDGGRSPPEQYF. The CDR3 nucleotides read TGTGCCAGCAGCGTAGATGGCGGGAGGTCGCCTCCCGAGCAGTACTTC.

This clone is a singleton in its sample. This sequence joins TRBV2 and TRBJ1-5; D unresolved. The CDR3 has 14 residues. CDR1 and CDR2 (germline): SNHLY, FYNNEI. The ends were cut back, 3 bases at V and 4 bases at J, with 10 bases in the middle. The CDR3: CASSDVTENQPQHF. The CDR3 DNA reads TGTGCCAGCAGTGATGTTACAGAAAATCAGCCCCAGCATTTT.

The chain combines TRBV4-1 with TRBJ1-2; unclear D gene. V gave up 4 bases and J gave up 2 bases, with 11 bases separating them. The CDR3 consists of 14 residues. Germline V gene data show CDR1 as MGHRA and CDR2 as YSYEKL. This CDR3 is CASSRNSVNYGYTF. CDR3 in DNA: TGCGCCAGCAGCCGAAATTCAGTAAACTATGGCTACACCTTC.

V usage is TRBV9 and J usage is TRBJ2-5; no definite D call. This CDR3 has 11 residues. Germline values: CDR1 SGDLS, CDR2 YYNGEE. The ends were cut back, 0 bases at V and 7 bases at J, with 4 bases in the middle. The CDR3 DNA follows: TGTGCCAGCAGCGTAGAAGGGACCCAGTACTTC. It codes for CASSVEGTQYF.

V and J are TRBV28 and TRBJ1-4; TRBD1 matches 10 bases. Trimming took 5 bases from V and 7 from J; bases not matched to a gene: 7. Germline V CDR1 and CDR2: MDHEN, SYDVKM. CDR3 size: 15 residues. The CDR3 coding sequence is TGTGCCAGCAGTGCCCGGGACAGGGGTGCTGAAAAACTGTTTTTT. It specifies CASSARDRGAEKLFF.

The chain recombines TRBV10-3 with TRBJ2-4; D assignment may be TRBD1 or TRBD2 (8 bases each). This CDR3 contains 17 residues. V was trimmed by 2 bases and J by 3 bases, leaving 17 bases between them. CDR1 and CDR2 from the germline V gene are ENHRY and SYGVKD. The CDR3 reads CAISEVGSGTGKNIQYF. CDR3 nucleotide sequence: TGTGCCATCAGTGAGGTTGGTAGCGGGACAGGCAAAAACATTCAGTACTTC.

The chain employs TRBV6-5 and TRBJ1-6; D gene uncertain. There are 12 residues in the CDR3. The germline V gene encodes CDR1 MNHEY and CDR2 SVGAGI. The V end was cut by 8 bases, the J end by 8 bases, with 10 bases between. CDR3 coding DNA: TGTGCCAGCCAGACAAGGTATTCACCCCTCCACTTT. This sequence encodes CASQTRYSPLHF.

The V and J genes are TRBV7-2 and TRBJ2-3; D ambiguous. This CDR3 spans 11 amino acids. CDR1 and CDR2 from the germline V gene are SGHTA and FQGNSA. The V end lost 5 bases, the J end lost 5 bases, and 5 bases lay between the germline ends. CDR3 sequence (DNA): TGTGCCAGCAGCCCCGTAGATACGCAGTATTTT. This translates into CASSPVDTQYF. Full variable domain (outside the CDR3, taken from reference TRBV7-2 and TRBJ2-3): GAGVSQSPSNKVTEKGKDVELRCDPISGHTALYWYRQSLGQGLEFLIYFQGNSAPDKSGLPSDRFSAERTGGSVSTLTIQRTQQEDSAVYLCASSPVDTQYFGPGTRLTVL.